This T cell receptor beta chain comes out of a study of T-cell reconstitution after alpha-beta-depleted transplantation in children. The CDR3 runs 12 residues. V was pared by 4 bases and J by 1 base, with 4 bases between. Germline CDR1 reads SGHTA; CDR2 reads FQGNSA. This clonotype has just a few counts. Its specificity is not known. Unique molecular identifiers were incorporated into the prepared TCRbeta library. TCRdb independently ran MiXCR on the PCR reads; one entry per CDR3 protein. Of some 200,000 distinct CDR3 sequences in the sample, roughly 9.1% were seen once. Study results and limitations: One year after transplant, T-cell counts and diversity came mostly from newly produced T cells.

The material sequenced was PBMCs, mostly from graft donor cells, taken 360 days after TCRalphabeta/CD19-depleted stem cell transplant. This chain uses TRBV7-2 with TRBJ2-5; D gene ambiguous. The clonotype comes from a male patient aged 2 to 10 who had a stem cell transplant for acute myeloid leukemia, so the T cells may come from the graft donor. The CDR3 sequence: CASSSTQETQYF. The CDR3, as DNA: TGTGCCAGCAGCTCGACCCAAGAGACCCAGTACTTC. The entire variable domain, with the rest obtained from reference TRBV7-2 and TRBJ2-5, is as follows: GAGVSQSPSNKVTEKGKDVELRCDPISGHTALYWYRQSLGQGLEFLIYFQGNSAPDKSGLPSDRFSAERTGGSVSTLTIQRTQQEDSAVYLCASSSTQETQYFGPGTRLLVL.